One sample yielded the 10 T cell receptor beta chains listed below, sequenced in a study of shared clonotypes between healthy human individuals. Produced via immunoSEQ multiplex PCR; TCRdb's table is partial and in-frame only. The sample carries approximately 710,000 clones, about nine tenths recorded once. Source material: memory CD8+ T cells from PBMCs. Subset described: CD45RO+ cells pooled with CCR7-negative TemRA cells. Receptor source: a man between 18 and 29 years old in good health. Some clones in this sample may be carry-over from other donors' samples.

This clone was seen only once. The chain combines TRBV29-1 with TRBJ2-7; TRBD1 might be the D (5 bases). The CDR3 runs 13 residues. Germline V CDR1 and CDR2: SQVTM, ANQGSEA. The germline V and J ends were trimmed by 6 bases and 2 bases, with 14 bases remaining between them. CDR3 nucleotide sequence: TGCAGCGTACCCGGTAAGGGGCCCTACGAGCAGTACTTC. Its protein product is CSVPGKGPYEQYF.

The V call is TRBV28, the J call TRBJ1-6; D gene unclear. The CDR3 has 13 residues. In germline, CDR1 is MDHEN, CDR2 SYDVKM. Between the trimmed V and J ends, which lost 2 bases and 10 bases, there was a span of 9 bases. The CDR3 loop is CASSLGRDSPLHF. The CDR3 DNA reads as TGTGCCAGCAGTTTAGGGAGAGACTCACCCCTCCACTTT.

The J gene is TRBJ1-5, the V gene TRBV21-1. TRBV21-1 has pseudogene status. This CDR3 has 17 amino acids. The chain's CDR3 is CASSSPRPLHSNQPQHF. CDR3 coding DNA: TGTGCCAGCAGCTCCCCTCGGCCACTGCATAGCAATCAGCCCCAGCATTTT.

The rearrangement links TRBV28 to TRBJ2-2; 11 bases line up with TRBD2. V was clipped by 3 bases and J by 4 bases; unmatched bases: 4. Germline CDR1 MDHEN, CDR2 SYDVKM. The CDR3 extends over 16 amino acids. The CDR3 spells CASSLPSGRTTGELFF. CDR3 nucleotide sequence: TGTGCCAGCAGTTTGCCTAGCGGGAGGACCACCGGGGAGCTGTTTTTT. Filled out from reference TRBV28 and TRBJ2-2, the complete variable domain reads DVKVTQSSRYLVKRTGEKVFLECVQDMDHENMFWYRQDPGLGLRLIYFSYDVKMKEKGDIPEGYSVSREKKERFSLILESASTNQTSMYLCASSLPSGRTTGELFFGEGSRLTVL.

The chain recombines TRBV6-6 with TRBJ2-2, with no clear D. V lost 6 bases and J lost 5, with 10 bases in between. The CDR3 runs 13 residues. The germline CDR1 and CDR2 sequences are MNHNY and SVGAGI (reference sequence). The CDR3: CASRSLGTGELFF. The CDR3 nucleotides read TGTGCCAGCAGGTCCCTGGGGACCGGGGAGCTGTTTTTT.

The CDR3: CASSGTGVSEQYF. CDR3 nucleotide sequence: TGCGCCAGCAGCGGTACAGGGGTGAGCGAGCAGTACTTC. This chain links TRBV5-1 with TRBJ2-7, with TRBD1 matching over 7 bases. Germline V CDR1 and CDR2: SGHRS, YFSETQ. This CDR3 is 13 amino acids long. Trimming at V came to 4 bases and at J to 6 bases, leaving 7 bases not matched to a gene.

The chain recombines TRBV27 with TRBJ2-7; 7 positions match TRBD1. This CDR3 comprises 16 residues. Trimming took 6 bases from V and 5 from J; bases not matched to a gene: 16. Germline values: CDR1 MNHEY, CDR2 SMNVEV (reference sequence). The CDR3 loop reads CASSPQRLQGIHEQYF. The CDR3 nucleotides are TGTGCCAGCAGCCCGCAACGCCTACAGGGGATCCACGAGCAGTACTTC.

This clone occurred a few times. The CDR3 sequence is CASSFGTAGNTIYF. CDR3 DNA sequence: TGTGCCAGCAGCTTCGGGACGGCTGGAAACACCATATATTTT. This chain links TRBV5-6 with TRBJ1-3; weak D call: TRBD1 (5 bases). V dropped 2 bases and J dropped 2 bases, with 8 bases sitting between them. CDR3 length: 14 residues. Germline CDR1 is SGHDT and CDR2 is YYEEEE.

The CDR3 here is CASSLGSVLAGGPDEQYF. CDR3 nucleotide sequence: TGTGCCAGCAGCTTAGGTTCCGTGCTAGCGGGAGGGCCGGACGAGCAGTACTTC. The chain has TRBV7-9 and TRBJ2-7; 12 nucleotides match TRBD2. The germline gives CDR1 SEHNR, CDR2 FQNEAQ (reference sequence). Losses at the gene ends were 1 base for V and 5 bases for J; bases not matched to a gene: 12. The CDR3 extends over 18 amino acids.

This chain uses TRBV4-1 with TRBJ2-7, with D maybe TRBD2 (6 bases). CDR3 length: 15 amino acids. V gave up 5 bases and J gave up 6 bases, with 20 bases separating them. Per the germline V gene, CDR1 is MGHRA and CDR2 is YSYEKL. The CDR3: CASSSTTLVGGEQYF. The CDR3 DNA reads as TGCGCCAGCAGCTCTACAACCTTGGTGGGGGGCGAGCAGTACTTC.